Each of the 20 T cell receptor beta chains below was sequenced from the same sample in a study of blood T cell repertoires in COVID-19. Clones were sequenced by immunoSEQ multiplex PCR, and TCRdb holds only the in-frame ones, with some missing. The sample holds tens of thousands of clones, about 72% seen once. Input material: PBMCs or T cells enriched from blood (not recorded which). Every receptor here comes from a woman aged 45-65 years with acute COVID-19.

This chain uses TRBV7-9 with TRBJ1-6, with 8 bases lining up with TRBD1. This CDR3 is built from 17 residues. The V segment lost 0 bases and the J segment 2 bases; nucleotides outside the gene matches: 3. The germline gives CDR1 SEHNR, CDR2 FQNEAQ (reference sequence). The CDR3 coding sequence is TGTGCCAGCAGCTTAGCGACAGGGGTGACCTATAATTCACCCCTCCACTTT. It specifies CASSLATGVTYNSPLHF.

The chain uses TRBV28 and TRBJ2-6; D perhaps matches TRBD2 (5 bases). The CDR3 extends over 17 amino acids. Germline assignment: CDR1 MDHEN and CDR2 SYDVKM. With 6 bases removed from V and 0 bases from J, the gap between germline ends came to 15 bases. CDR3 sequence (DNA): TGTGCCAGCAGCTATTCCGGGGTCCCCTCTGGGGCCAACGTCCTGACTTTC. Translated: CASSYSGVPSGANVLTF.

There are a few counts of this clone. This chain links TRBV30 with TRBJ1-5; 8 bases align to TRBD1. The CDR3 extends over 14 amino acids. V shed 3 bases and J 4 bases; nucleotides not matched to a gene: 5. The germline V gene has CDR1 GTSNPN and CDR2 SVGIG (reference sequence). The CDR3, as DNA: TGTGCCTGGAGCCTGGGACAGGCAAATCAGCCCCAGCATTTT. Translating it yields CAWSLGQANQPQHF.

A single count supports this clone. This chain uses TRBV19 with TRBJ2-4, with a tentative D call TRBD2 (7 bases). The V gene's germline CDR1 is LNHDA and CDR2 SQIVND (reference sequence). This CDR3 region has 16 residues. Trimming stripped 6 bases from V and 2 bases from J, with 17 bases between. CDR3 bases: TGTGCCAGTAGCCTTTATCGGGGGGCGACCAAAAACATTCAGTACTTC. As protein: CASSLYRGATKNIQYF.

The chain couples TRBV3-1 (or the pseudogene TRBV3-2) to TRBJ1-6, with TRBD1 identical over 8 bases. Germline CDR1 reads LGHDT; CDR2 reads YNNKEL (reference sequence). Trimming cost V 1 base and J 7 bases; bases outside gene matches: 6. The CDR3 spans 16 residues. The DNA of the CDR3 is TGTGCCAGCAGCCAAGGCGACAGGGGACTGAATTCACCCCTCCACTTT. Translated: CASSQGDRGLNSPLHF.

To note about this clone: One junction end disagrees with the germline gene, perhaps due to a read error. The CDR3 loop is CATSGKADTGAFF. CDR3 coding DNA: TGTGCCACCTCGGGTAAGGCGGACACTGGAGCTTTCTTT. This chain connects TRBV6-4 to TRBJ1-1, with a weak D call TRBD1 (5 bases). CDR1 MRHNA and CDR2 SNTAGT come from the germline V gene. CDR3 length: 13 residues.

V is TRBV19 and J is TRBJ1-1, with no clear D. The germline V gene encodes CDR1 LNHDA and CDR2 SQIVND (reference sequence). CDR3 length: 14 amino acids. V was trimmed by 7 bases and J by 0 bases, leaving 12 bases between them. This CDR3 is CASNHLYLNTEAFF. Written as DNA, the CDR3 is TGTGCCAGTAATCATCTGTACTTGAACACTGAAGCTTTCTTT.

The chain combines TRBV7-8 with TRBJ1-1; D call uncertain. The CDR3 has 14 amino acids. V was shortened by 1 base and J by 5 bases, with 11 bases between the two germline ends. The germline V gene encodes CDR1 SGHVS and CDR2 FQNEAQ. CDR3 DNA: TGTGCCAGCAGCTTAGAGCGGAGTCGAACTGAAGCTTTCTTT. It codes for CASSLERSRTEAFF.

The gene calls are TRBV11-3 and TRBJ1-2; no clear D. V was cut by 4 bases and J by 4 bases, with 10 bases left in between. Germline lookup yields CDR1 SGHNT and CDR2 YENEEA. CDR3 length equals 13 residues. In nucleotides, the CDR3 is TGTGCCAGCAGCTGGTCCGAGCGCTATGGCTACACCTTC. It yields the protein CASSWSERYGYTF.

The V call is TRBV7-2, the J call TRBJ1-6; D uncertain. CDR1 SGHTA and CDR2 FQGNSA come from the germline V gene. CDR3 size: 13 residues. V was cut by 6 bases and J by 14 bases, with 17 bases left in between. The DNA of the CDR3 is TGTGCCAGCAGTGACGCTAGCAGTCTGGCCCTCCACTTT. This gives the protein CASSDASSLALHF.

The genes are TRBV18 and TRBJ1-2; maybe TRBD1 (6 bases). CDR1 KGHSH and CDR2 LQKENI come from the germline V gene. This CDR3 comprises 15 residues. V lost 3 bases and J lost 0, with 11 bases in between. The CDR3 nucleotides read TGTGCCAGCTCACCTCCGGGACACACTAACTATGGCTACACCTTC. Amino acids: CASSPPGHTNYGYTF.

The V and J genes are TRBV5-4 and TRBJ2-3; TRBD2 aligns across 7 bases. Per the germline V gene, CDR1 is SGHNT and CDR2 is YYREEE (reference sequence). There are 16 residues in the CDR3. J lost 0 bases, V lost 6 bases, and 10 bases had no gene match. CDR3 sequence reads: CASKQRTGGSTDTQYF. The CDR3 DNA is TGTGCCAGCAAACAACGGACGGGGGGTAGCACAGATACGCAGTATTTT.

The V gene is TRBV18, the J gene TRBJ2-3; 8 positions match TRBD2. The CDR3 totals 17 residues. Germline V gene data show CDR1 as KGHSH and CDR2 as LQKENI. J was trimmed by 0 bases and V by 1 base; bases with no gene match: 6. For the CDR3, the DNA is TGTGCCAGCTCACCACGGGCAGCGGGGGTGAGCACAGATACGCAGTATTTT. Residues: CASSPRAAGVSTDTQYF. The full variable domain, rest sourced from reference TRBV18 and TRBJ2-3, is NAGVMQNPRHLVRRRGQEARLRCSPMKGHSHVYWYRQLPEEGLKFMVYLQKENIIDESGMPKERFSAEFPKEGPSILRIQQVVRGDSAAYFCASSPRAAGVSTDTQYFGPGTRLTVL.

The chain is built from TRBV2 and TRBJ1-5, with 8 nucleotides matching TRBD1. The CDR3 is made up of 14 amino acids. The germline CDR1 and CDR2 sequences are SNHLY and FYNNEI. V was pared by 5 bases and J by 4 bases, with 4 bases of the junction left unmatched. The CDR3 DNA follows: TGTGCCAGCAGTTTTAGACAGGGGAATCAGCCCCAGCATTTT. It specifies CASSFRQGNQPQHF.

The sample holds a few counts of this clone. The chain joins TRBV5-3 to TRBJ1-2, with a possible D match to TRBD1 (5 bases). TRBV5-3 is placed among ORFs of uncertain function. The CDR3 is 15 amino acids. The ends were cut back, 0 bases at V and 8 bases at J, with 17 bases in the middle. The CDR3 coding sequence is TGTGCCAGAAGCTTGGTGGGCAGGGAAGGAGGGGGCTACACCTTC. Its translation is CARSLVGREGGGYTF.

This clone was counted once. The chain has TRBV5-4 and TRBJ2-5, with D hard to call. The CDR3 covers 13 residues. V lost 1 base, J lost 1 base, and 5 bases lay in between. Germline V gene lookup returns CDR1 SGHNT and CDR2 YYREEE (reference sequence). The CDR3 DNA follows: TGTGCCAGCAGCTTGCCCAGCCAAGAGACCCAGTACTTC. It encodes CASSLPSQETQYF.

The V and J genes are TRBV6-4 and TRBJ2-3; no clear D. Germline V gene lookup returns CDR1 MRHNA and CDR2 SNTAGT. V lost 3 bases to trimming and J lost 2 bases, with 6 bases between them. This CDR3 spans 13 amino acids. CDR3 in amino acids: CASSEADTDTQYF. CDR3 nucleotide sequence: TGTGCCAGCAGTGAAGCTGACACAGATACGCAGTATTTT.

The V and J genes are TRBV5-6 and TRBJ1-2; possibly TRBD1 for D (6 bases). The length of the CDR3 is 14 residues. Germline CDR1 and CDR2: SGHDT and YYEEEE. Trimming left V 4 bases short and J 3 bases short, with 13 bases between. The chain's CDR3 is CASSPQQGHYGYTF. CDR3 bases: TGTGCCAGCAGCCCCCAACAGGGCCACTATGGCTACACCTTC.

V and J are TRBV10-1 and TRBJ1-6, with TRBD1 identical over 7 bases. This CDR3 has 13 amino acids. Germline V lookup: CDR1 WNHNN, CDR2 SYGVQD (reference sequence). Trimming took 9 bases from V and 10 from J; bases not matched to a gene: 9. CDR3 nucleotides: TGCGCCAGTTCGGACAGGCAGGGATCACCCCTCCACTTT. This encodes CASSDRQGSPLHF.

This sequence joins TRBV30 and TRBJ1-2, with D possibly being TRBD1 (6 bases). From germline, CDR1 is GTSNPN and CDR2 SVGIG (reference sequence). The CDR3 length is 15 residues. The ends were cut back, 0 bases at V and 0 bases at J, with 11 bases in the middle. The DNA of the CDR3 is TGTGCCTGGAGTGTATCGACAGGAGCTAACTATGGCTACACCTTC. The encoded protein is CAWSVSTGANYGYTF.